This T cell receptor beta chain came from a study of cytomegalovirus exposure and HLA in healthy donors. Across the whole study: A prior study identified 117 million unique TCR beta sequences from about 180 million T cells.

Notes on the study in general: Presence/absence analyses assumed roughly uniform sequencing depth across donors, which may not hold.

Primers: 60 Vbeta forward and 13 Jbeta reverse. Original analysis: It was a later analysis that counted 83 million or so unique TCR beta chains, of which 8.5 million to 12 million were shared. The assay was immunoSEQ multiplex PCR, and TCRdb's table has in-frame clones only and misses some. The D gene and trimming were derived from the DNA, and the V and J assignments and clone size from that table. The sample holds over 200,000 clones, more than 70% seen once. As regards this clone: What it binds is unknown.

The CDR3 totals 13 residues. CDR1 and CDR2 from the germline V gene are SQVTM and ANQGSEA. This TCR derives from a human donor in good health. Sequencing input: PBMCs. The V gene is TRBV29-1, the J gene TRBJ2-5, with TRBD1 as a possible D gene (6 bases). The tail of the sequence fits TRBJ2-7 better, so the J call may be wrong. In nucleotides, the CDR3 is TGCAGCGTTGAAATGACAGGTAACTACGAGCAGTACTTC. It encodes CSVEMTGNYEQYF.